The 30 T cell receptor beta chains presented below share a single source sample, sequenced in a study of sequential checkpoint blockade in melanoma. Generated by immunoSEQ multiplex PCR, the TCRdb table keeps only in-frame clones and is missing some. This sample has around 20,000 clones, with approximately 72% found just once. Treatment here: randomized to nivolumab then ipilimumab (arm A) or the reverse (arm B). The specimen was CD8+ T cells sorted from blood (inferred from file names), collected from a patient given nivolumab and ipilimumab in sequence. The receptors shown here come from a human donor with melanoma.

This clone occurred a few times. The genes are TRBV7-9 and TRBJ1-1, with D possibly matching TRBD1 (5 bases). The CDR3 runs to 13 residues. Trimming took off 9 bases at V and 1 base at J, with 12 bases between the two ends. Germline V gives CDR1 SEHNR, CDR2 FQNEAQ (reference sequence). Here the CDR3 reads CASQPTGNTEAFF. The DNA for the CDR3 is TGTGCCAGTCAACCCACAGGGAACACTGAAGCTTTCTTT. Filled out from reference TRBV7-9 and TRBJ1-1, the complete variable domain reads DTGVSQNPRHKITKRGQNVTFRCDPISEHNRLYWYRQTLGQGPEFLTYFQNEAQLEKSRLLSDRFSAERPKGSFSTLEIQRTEQGDSAMYLCASQPTGNTEAFFGQGTRLTVV.

This chain's CDR3 is CASSSPIEDTQYF. Written as DNA, the CDR3 is TGTGCCAGCAGCTCCCCAATCGAGGATACGCAGTATTTT. This chain connects TRBV11-2 to TRBJ2-3, with D unresolved. The CDR3 is made up of 13 amino acids. Germline V gene lookup returns CDR1 SGHAT and CDR2 FQNNGV. V was pared by 4 bases and J by 6 bases, with 11 bases between.

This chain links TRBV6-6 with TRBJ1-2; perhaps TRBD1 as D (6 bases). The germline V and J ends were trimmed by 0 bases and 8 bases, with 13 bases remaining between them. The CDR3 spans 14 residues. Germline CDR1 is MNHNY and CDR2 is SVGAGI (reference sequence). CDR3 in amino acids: CASSYSAGARGYTF. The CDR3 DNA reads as TGTGCCAGCAGTTACTCTGCAGGGGCAAGAGGCTACACCTTC.

The chain's CDR3 is CASSSGQGRSYEQYF. The CDR3 region has the DNA TGTGCCAGCAGCTCAGGACAGGGTAGGTCCTACGAGCAGTACTTC. The chain uses TRBV7-9 and TRBJ2-7; TRBD1 agrees at 8 bases. Trimming at V came to 4 bases and at J to 1 base, leaving 6 bases not matched to a gene. This CDR3 is built from 15 residues. Germline V lookup: CDR1 SEHNR, CDR2 FQNEAQ (reference sequence).

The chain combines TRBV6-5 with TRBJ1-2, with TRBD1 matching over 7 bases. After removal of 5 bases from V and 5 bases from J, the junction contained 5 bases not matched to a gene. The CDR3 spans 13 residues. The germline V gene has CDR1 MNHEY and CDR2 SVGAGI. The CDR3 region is CASSLGQVYGYTF. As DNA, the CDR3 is TGTGCCAGCAGTCTTGGACAGGTTTATGGCTACACCTTC.

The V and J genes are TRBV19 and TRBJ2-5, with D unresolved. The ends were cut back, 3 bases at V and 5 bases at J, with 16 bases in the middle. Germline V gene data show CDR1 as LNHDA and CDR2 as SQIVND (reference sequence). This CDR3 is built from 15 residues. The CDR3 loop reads CASSMYSSQAETQYF. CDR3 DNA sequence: TGTGCCAGTAGTATGTATAGTAGCCAAGCGGAGACCCAGTACTTC.

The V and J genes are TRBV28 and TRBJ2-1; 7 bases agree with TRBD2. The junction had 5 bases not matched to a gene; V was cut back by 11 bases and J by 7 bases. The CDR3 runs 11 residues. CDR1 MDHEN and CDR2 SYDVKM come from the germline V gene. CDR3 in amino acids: CASAGDNEQFF. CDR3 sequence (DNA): TGTGCCTCGGCGGGGGATAATGAGCAGTTCTTC.

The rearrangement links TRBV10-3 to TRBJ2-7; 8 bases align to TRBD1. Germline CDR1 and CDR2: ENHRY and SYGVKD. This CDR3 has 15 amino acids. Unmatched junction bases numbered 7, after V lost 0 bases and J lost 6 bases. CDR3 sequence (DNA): TGTGCCATCAGTGAGTCGACTGAAACAGGGGGCGAGCAGTACTTC. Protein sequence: CAISESTETGGEQYF.

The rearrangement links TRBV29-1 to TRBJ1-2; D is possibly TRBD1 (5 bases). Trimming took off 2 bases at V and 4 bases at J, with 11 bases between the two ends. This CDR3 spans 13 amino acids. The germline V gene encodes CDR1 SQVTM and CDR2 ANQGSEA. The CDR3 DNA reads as TGCAGCGTTGAAACTTGGGGGGTCTATGGCTACACCTTC. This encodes CSVETWGVYGYTF.

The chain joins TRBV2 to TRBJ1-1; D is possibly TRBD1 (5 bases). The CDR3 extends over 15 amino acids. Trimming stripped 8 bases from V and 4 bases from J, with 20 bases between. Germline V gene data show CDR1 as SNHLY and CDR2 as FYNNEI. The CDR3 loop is CASSEGTEGFTEAFF. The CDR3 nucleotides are TGTGCCAGCTCTGAGGGGACTGAGGGGTTCACTGAAGCTTTCTTT.

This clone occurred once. CDR3 residues: CASSLGGDRGRAGYTF. The CDR3 bases are TGTGCCAGCAGCTTGGGCGGGGACAGGGGGCGAGCTGGCTACACCTTC. The J gene is TRBJ1-2, the V gene TRBV5-4; 12 bases map to TRBD1. V dropped 0 bases and J dropped 7; count of bases not matched to a gene: 7. The germline gives CDR1 SGHNT, CDR2 YYREEE (reference sequence). This CDR3 has 16 amino acids.

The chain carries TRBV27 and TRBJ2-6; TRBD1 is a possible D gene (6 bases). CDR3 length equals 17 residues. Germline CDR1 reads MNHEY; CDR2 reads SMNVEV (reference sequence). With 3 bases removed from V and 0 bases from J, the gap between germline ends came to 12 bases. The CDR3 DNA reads TGTGCCAGCAGTTTGCAGGGGACCCCCTCTGGGGCCAACGTCCTGACTTTC. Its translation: CASSLQGTPSGANVLTF.

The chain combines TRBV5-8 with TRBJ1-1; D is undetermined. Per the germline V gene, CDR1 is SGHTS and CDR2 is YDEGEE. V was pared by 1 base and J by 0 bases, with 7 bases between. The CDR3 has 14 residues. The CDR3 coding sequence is TGTGCCAGCAGCTTGAACAGTTTGAACACTGAAGCTTTCTTT. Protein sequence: CASSLNSLNTEAFF.

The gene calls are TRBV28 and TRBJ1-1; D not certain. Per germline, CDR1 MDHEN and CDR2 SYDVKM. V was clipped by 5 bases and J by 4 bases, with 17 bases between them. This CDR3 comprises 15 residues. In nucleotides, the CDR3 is TGTGCCAGCAGTACAGACCTGGGCGGGAGCACTGAAGCTTTCTTT. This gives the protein CASSTDLGGSTEAFF.

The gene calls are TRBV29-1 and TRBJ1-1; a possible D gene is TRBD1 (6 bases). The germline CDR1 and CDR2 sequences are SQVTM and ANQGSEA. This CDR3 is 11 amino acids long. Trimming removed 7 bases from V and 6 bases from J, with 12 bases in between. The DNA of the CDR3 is TGCAGCGGCAGGGGTGAAGCTGAAGCTTTCTTT. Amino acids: CSGRGEAEAFF.

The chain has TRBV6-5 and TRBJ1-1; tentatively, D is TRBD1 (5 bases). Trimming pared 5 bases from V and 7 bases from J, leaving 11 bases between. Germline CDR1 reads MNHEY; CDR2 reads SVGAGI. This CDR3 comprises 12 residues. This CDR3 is CASSPGQLEAFF. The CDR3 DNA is TGTGCCAGCAGTCCAGGACAACTTGAAGCTTTCTTT.

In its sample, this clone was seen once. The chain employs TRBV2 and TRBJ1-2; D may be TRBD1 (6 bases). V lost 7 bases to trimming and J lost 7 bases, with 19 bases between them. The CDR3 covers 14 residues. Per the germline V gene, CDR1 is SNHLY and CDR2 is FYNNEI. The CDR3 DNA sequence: TGTGCCAGCACCGAAGGGGGGGGAGTGCGTGGCTACACCTTC. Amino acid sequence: CASTEGGGVRGYTF.

Here the CDR3 DNA reads TGTGCCAGCAGCTATCGCTCCTATAATTCACCCCTCCACTTT. Translating it yields CASSYRSYNSPLHF. V usage is TRBV9 and J usage is TRBJ1-6; D is uncertain. Trimming took off 4 bases at V and 0 bases at J, with 5 bases between the two ends. This CDR3 region has 14 residues. CDR1 is SGDLS, CDR2 YYNGEE, per germline.

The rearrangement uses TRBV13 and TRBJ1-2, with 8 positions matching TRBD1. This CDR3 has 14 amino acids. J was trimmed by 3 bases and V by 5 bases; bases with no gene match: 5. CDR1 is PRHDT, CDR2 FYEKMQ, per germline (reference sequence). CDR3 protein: CASSEGQGDYGYTF. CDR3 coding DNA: TGTGCCAGCAGCGAAGGACAGGGCGACTATGGCTACACCTTC. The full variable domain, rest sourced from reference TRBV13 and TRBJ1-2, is AAGVIQSPRHLIKEKRETATLKCYPIPRHDTVYWYQQGPGQDPQFLISFYEKMQSDKGSIPDRFSAQQFSDYHSELNMSSLELGDSALYFCASSEGQGDYGYTFGSGTRLTVV.

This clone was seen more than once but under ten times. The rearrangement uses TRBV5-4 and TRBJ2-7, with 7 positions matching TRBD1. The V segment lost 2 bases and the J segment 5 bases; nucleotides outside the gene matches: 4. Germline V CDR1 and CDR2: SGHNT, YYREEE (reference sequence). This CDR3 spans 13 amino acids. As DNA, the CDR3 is TGTGCCAGCAGCTTAGTCCAGGGGGACGAGCAGTACTTC. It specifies CASSLVQGDEQYF.

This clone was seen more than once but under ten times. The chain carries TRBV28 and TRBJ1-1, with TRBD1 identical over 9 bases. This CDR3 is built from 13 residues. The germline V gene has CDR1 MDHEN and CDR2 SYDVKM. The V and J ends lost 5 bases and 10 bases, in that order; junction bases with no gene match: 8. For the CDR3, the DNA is TGTGCCAGCAGTCTGGGCGGGACAGGGCTAGCTTTCTTT. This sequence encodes CASSLGGTGLAFF. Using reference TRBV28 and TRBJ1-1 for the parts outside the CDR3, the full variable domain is DVKVTQSSRYLVKRTGEKVFLECVQDMDHENMFWYRQDPGLGLRLIYFSYDVKMKEKGDIPEGYSVSREKKERFSLILESASTNQTSMYLCASSLGGTGLAFFGQGTRLTVV.

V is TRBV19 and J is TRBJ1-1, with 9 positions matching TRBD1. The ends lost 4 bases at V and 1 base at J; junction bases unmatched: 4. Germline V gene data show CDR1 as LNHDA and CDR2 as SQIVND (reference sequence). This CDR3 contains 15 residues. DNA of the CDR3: TGTGCCAGTAGTAGGGACAGGGAAGGGAACACTGAAGCTTTCTTT. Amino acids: CASSRDREGNTEAFF.

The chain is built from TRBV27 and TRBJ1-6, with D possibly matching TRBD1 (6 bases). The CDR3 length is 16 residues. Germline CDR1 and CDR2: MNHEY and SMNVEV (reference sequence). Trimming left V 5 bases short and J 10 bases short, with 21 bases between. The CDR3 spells CASSPATSGGVSPLHF. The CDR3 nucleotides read TGTGCCAGCAGTCCTGCGACCTCGGGGGGCGTCTCACCCCTCCACTTT.

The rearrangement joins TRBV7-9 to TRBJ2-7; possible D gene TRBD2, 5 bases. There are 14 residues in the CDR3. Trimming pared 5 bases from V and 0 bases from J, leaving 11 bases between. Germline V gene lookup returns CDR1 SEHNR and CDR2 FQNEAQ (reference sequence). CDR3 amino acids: CASSLPGSSYEQYF. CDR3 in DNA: TGTGCCAGCAGCCTCCCGGGGTCCTCCTACGAGCAGTACTTC.

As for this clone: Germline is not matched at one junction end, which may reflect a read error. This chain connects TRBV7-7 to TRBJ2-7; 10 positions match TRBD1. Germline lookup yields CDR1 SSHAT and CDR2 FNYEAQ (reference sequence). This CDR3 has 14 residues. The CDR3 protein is CASSLGTGAYEQYF. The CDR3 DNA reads TGTGCTAGCAGCTTAGGGACAGGGGCCTACGAGCAGTACTTC.

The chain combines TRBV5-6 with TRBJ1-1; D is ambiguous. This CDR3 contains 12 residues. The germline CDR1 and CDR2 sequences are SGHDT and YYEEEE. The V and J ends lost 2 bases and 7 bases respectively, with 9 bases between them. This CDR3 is CASSFGGREAFF. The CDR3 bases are TGTGCCAGCAGCTTCGGCGGGCGTGAAGCTTTCTTT.

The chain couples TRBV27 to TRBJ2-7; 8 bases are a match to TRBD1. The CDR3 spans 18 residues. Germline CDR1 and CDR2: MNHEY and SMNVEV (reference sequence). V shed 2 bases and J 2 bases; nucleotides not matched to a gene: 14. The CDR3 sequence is CASSLDAGGSSRAYEQYF. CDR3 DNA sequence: TGTGCCAGCAGTTTAGACGCAGGGGGCTCCTCTCGGGCCTACGAGCAGTACTTC.

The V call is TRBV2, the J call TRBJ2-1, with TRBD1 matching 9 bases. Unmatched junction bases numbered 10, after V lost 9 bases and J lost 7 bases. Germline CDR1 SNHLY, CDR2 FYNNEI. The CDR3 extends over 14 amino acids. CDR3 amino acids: CAREVSGTGNEQFF. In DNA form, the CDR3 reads TGTGCCAGAGAGGTTTCCGGGACAGGGAATGAGCAGTTCTTC.

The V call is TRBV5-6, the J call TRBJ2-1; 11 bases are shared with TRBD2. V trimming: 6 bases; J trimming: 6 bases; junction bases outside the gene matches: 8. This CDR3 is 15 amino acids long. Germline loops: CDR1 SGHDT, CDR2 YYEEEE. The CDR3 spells CASTVAGGPRNEQFF. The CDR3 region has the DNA TGTGCCAGCACCGTAGCGGGAGGGCCCCGCAATGAGCAGTTCTTC.

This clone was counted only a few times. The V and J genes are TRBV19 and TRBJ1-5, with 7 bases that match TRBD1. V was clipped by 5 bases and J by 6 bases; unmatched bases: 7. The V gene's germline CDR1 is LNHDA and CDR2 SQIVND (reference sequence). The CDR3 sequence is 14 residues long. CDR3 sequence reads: CASSATGRGQPQHF. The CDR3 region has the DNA TGTGCCAGTAGTGCGACAGGGAGAGGTCAGCCCCAGCATTTT.